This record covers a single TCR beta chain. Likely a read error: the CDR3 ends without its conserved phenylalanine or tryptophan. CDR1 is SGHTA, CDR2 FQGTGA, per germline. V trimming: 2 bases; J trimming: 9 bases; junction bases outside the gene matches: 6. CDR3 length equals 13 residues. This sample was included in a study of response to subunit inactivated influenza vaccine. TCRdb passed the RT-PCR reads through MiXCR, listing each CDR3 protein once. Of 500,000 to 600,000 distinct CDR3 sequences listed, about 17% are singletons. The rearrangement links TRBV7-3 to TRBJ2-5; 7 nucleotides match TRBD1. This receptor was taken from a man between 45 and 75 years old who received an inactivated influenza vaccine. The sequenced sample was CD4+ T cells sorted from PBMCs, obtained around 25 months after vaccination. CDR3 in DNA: TGTGCCAGCAGCTTAGGAACAGGGGACGCCCAGTACTTA. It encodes CASSLGTGDAQYL.